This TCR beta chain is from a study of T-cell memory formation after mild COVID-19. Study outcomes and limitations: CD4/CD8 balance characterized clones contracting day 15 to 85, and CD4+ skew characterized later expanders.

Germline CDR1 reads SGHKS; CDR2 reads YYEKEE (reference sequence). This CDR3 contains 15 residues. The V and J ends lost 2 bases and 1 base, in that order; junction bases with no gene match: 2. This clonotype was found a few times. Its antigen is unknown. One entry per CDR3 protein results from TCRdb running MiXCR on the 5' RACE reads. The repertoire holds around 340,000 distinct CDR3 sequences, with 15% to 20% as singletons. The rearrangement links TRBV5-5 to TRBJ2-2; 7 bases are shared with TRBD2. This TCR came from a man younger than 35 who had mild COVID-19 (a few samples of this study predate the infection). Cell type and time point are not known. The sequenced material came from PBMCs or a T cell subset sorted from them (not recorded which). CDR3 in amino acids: CASSFWGGNTGELFF. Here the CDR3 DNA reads TGTGCCAGCAGCTTTTGGGGGGGGAACACCGGGGAGCTGTTTTTT.